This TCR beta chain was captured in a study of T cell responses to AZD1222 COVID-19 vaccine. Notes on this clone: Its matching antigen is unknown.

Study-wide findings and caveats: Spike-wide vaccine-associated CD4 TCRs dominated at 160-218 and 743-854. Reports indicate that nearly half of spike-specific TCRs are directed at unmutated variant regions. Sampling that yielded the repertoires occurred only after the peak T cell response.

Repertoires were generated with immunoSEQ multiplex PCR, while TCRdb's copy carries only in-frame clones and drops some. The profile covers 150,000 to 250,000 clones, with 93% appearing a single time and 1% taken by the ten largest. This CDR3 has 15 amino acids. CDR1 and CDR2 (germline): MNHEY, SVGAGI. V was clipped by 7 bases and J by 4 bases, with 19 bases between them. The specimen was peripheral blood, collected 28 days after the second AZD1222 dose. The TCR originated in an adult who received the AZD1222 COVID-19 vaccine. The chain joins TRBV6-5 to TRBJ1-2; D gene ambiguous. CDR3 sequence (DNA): TGTGCCAGCACCCTCGAAAGGGAAGGTGGCTATGGCTACACCTTC. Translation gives CASTLEREGGYGYTF.